This T cell receptor beta chain is drawn from a study of blood T cell repertoires in COVID-19. Study overall: Material from acute and convalescent COVID-19 was sourced from the United States, Italy and Spain.

Trimming removed 5 bases from V and 5 bases from J, with 10 bases in between. Germline values: CDR1 MNHNY, CDR2 SVGAGI (reference sequence). The CDR3 consists of 12 residues. Sequenced by immunoSEQ multiplex PCR; TCRdb stores in-frame clones only, minus some. The sample has 110,000 or so clones; about 88% are singletons. This clonotype originated in a man aged 35 to 55 with acute or convalescent COVID-19. Sample: peripheral blood. The chain employs TRBV6-6 and TRBJ2-7; TRBD1 is a possible D gene (6 bases). As DNA, the CDR3 is TGTGCCAGCAGTCCTCCAGGGGACGAGCAGTACTTC. Amino acid sequence: CASSPPGDEQYF.